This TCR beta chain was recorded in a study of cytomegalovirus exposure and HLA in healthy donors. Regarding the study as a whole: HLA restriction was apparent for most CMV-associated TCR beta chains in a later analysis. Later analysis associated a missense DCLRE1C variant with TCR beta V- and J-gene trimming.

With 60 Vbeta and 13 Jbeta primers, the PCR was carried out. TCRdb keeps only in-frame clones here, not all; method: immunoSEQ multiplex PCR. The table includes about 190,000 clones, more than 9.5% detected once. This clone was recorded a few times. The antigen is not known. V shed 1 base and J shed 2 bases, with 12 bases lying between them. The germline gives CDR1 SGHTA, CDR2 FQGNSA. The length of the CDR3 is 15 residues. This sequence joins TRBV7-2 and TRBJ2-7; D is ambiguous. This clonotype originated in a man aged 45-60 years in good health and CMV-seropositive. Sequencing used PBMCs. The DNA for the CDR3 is TGTGCCAGCAGCTTAGACCCCCGACAAGCCTACGAGCAGTACGTC. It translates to CASSLDPRQAYEQYV.